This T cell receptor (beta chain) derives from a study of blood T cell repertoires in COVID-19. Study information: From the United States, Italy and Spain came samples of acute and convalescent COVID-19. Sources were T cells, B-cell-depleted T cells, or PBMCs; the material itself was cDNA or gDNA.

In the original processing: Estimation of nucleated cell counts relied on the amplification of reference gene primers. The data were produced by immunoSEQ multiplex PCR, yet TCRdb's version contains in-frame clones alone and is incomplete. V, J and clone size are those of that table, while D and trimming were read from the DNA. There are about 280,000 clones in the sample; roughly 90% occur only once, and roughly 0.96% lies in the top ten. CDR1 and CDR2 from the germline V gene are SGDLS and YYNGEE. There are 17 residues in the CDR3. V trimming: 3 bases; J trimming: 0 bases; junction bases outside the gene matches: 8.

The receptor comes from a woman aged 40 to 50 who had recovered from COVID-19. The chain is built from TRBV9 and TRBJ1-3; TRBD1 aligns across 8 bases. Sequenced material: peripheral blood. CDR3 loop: CASSGGQALFSGNTIYF. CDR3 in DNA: TGTGCCAGCAGCGGGGGACAGGCCCTCTTCTCTGGAAACACCATATATTTT.